Presented here are 27 T cell receptor beta chains from one specimen sequenced in a study of T cell responses to AZD1222 COVID-19 vaccine. The data were produced by immunoSEQ multiplex PCR, yet TCRdb's version contains in-frame clones alone and is incomplete. This table holds 90,000 to 150,000 clones, 85% to 90% found once. The sample in question was peripheral blood, obtained on day 0 of AZD1222 vaccination. The origin of the receptors is an adult in good health.

This chain uses TRBV20-1 with TRBJ1-3; 7 nucleotides match TRBD1. After removal of 5 bases from V and 9 bases from J, the junction contained 4 bases not matched to a gene. The CDR3 runs 11 residues. The V gene's germline CDR1 is DFQATT and CDR2 SNEGSKA (reference sequence). The CDR3 region has the DNA TGCAGTGCTTTGCAGGGGGGCACCATATATTTT. It encodes CSALQGGTIYF.

This rearrangement joins TRBV9 to TRBJ1-2, with D unresolved. Trimming took off 0 bases at V and 6 bases at J, with 15 bases between the two ends. This CDR3 is built from 15 residues. CDR1 and CDR2 (germline): SGDLS, YYNGEE. The CDR3, as DNA: TGTGCCAGCAGCGTAGCTCTGGTACCGGACGATGGCTACACCTTC. This gives the protein CASSVALVPDDGYTF.

The chain uses TRBV7-9 and TRBJ1-6, with 9 nucleotides matching TRBD1. The germline V gene has CDR1 SEHNR and CDR2 FQNEAQ (reference sequence). The junction had 1 base not matched to a gene; V was cut back by 1 base and J by 3 bases. CDR3 size: 16 residues. The CDR3 nucleotides are TGTGCCAGCAGCTTAGGGGACAGGGACTATAATTCACCCCTCCACTTT. It yields the protein CASSLGDRDYNSPLHF.

Comment on this clone: The germline gene is not matched at one end of the junction; a read error may be the cause. The chain combines TRBV7-7 with TRBJ2-7, with D hard to call. Per the germline V gene, CDR1 is SSHAT and CDR2 is FNYEAQ (reference sequence). The CDR3 totals 13 residues. The CDR3 region is CASSLDPAGEQYF. The DNA for the CDR3 is TGTGCTAGCAGCTTAGACCCCGCCGGGGAGCAGTACTTC.

The J gene is TRBJ1-1, the V gene TRBV28; D perhaps matches TRBD1 (6 bases). The CDR3 is made up of 14 amino acids. The V and J ends lost 6 bases and 0 bases respectively, with 11 bases between them. Germline CDR1 reads MDHEN; CDR2 reads SYDVKM. CDR3 in DNA: TGTGCCAGCAGGGGGGCAGGGATGAACACTGAAGCTTTCTTT. Translated, it gives CASRGAGMNTEAFF.

The chain links TRBV7-2 to TRBJ1-6; 7 bases are shared with TRBD1. CDR3 length equals 17 residues. The trim removed 4 bases at V and 5 bases at J, leaving 11 bases unmatched. CDR1 is SGHTA and CDR2 is FQGNSA in the germline V gene. DNA for the CDR3: TGTGCCAGCAGCTCGCTTCCGGGACAGTCCAATAATTCACCCCTCCACTTT. Translation gives CASSSLPGQSNNSPLHF. Full variable domain (outside the CDR3, taken from reference TRBV7-2 and TRBJ1-6): GAGVSQSPSNKVTEKGKDVELRCDPISGHTALYWYRQSLGQGLEFLIYFQGNSAPDKSGLPSDRFSAERTGGSVSTLTIQRTQQEDSAVYLCASSSLPGQSNNSPLHFGNGTRLTVT.

Here the CDR3 DNA reads TGTGCCACCAGAGGGGGGTACAATGAGCAGTTCTTC. Encoded protein: CATRGGYNEQFF. V usage is TRBV10-3 and J usage is TRBJ2-1; D possibly matches TRBD1 or TRBD2 (6 bases each). V lost 10 bases and J lost 4, with 11 bases in between. This CDR3 spans 12 amino acids. Germline CDR1 ENHRY, CDR2 SYGVKD.

This sequence joins TRBV2 and TRBJ2-3; no firm D call. CDR1 and CDR2 (germline): SNHLY, FYNNEI. Trimming took off 5 bases at V and 0 bases at J, with 12 bases between the two ends. CDR3 length: 15 residues. The CDR3 nucleotides read TGTGCCAGCAGTCGCCCCGGACCAAGCACAGATACGCAGTATTTT. Translating gives CASSRPGPSTDTQYF.

The chain is built from TRBV6-1 and TRBJ1-3; D perhaps matches TRBD1 (5 bases). Germline assignment: CDR1 MNHNS and CDR2 SASEGT. The CDR3 has 17 amino acids. V was pared by 4 bases and J by 0 bases, with 16 bases between. The CDR3 protein is CASSANKMGRSGNTIYF. In nucleotides, the CDR3 is TGTGCCAGCAGTGCCAATAAAATGGGACGCTCTGGAAACACCATATATTTT.

The chain couples TRBV9 to TRBJ1-1; 8 bases match TRBD1. V trimming: 0 bases; J trimming: 4 bases; junction bases outside the gene matches: 8. The CDR3 has 16 residues. Per the germline V gene, CDR1 is SGDLS and CDR2 is YYNGEE. CDR3 region: CASSVGSGGGGTEAFF. CDR3 nucleotide sequence: TGTGCCAGCAGCGTAGGGTCAGGGGGCGGTGGCACTGAAGCTTTCTTT.

This chain joins TRBV29-1 and TRBJ2-2; D perhaps matches TRBD1 (7 bases). This CDR3 contains 17 residues. Germline CDR1 SQVTM, CDR2 ANQGSEA. V was clipped by 6 bases and J by 2 bases, with 22 bases between them. The CDR3 loop reads CSVREPLGQTNTGELFF. CDR3 sequence (DNA): TGCAGCGTCCGGGAGCCATTGGGACAGACAAACACCGGGGAGCTGTTTTTT.

This clone is a singleton in its sample. This sequence joins TRBV9 and TRBJ1-1; maybe TRBD1 (5 bases). Germline CDR1 reads SGDLS; CDR2 reads YYNGEE. V was trimmed by 4 bases and J by 5 bases, leaving 15 bases between them. This CDR3 comprises 14 residues. CDR3 sequence (DNA): TGTGCCAGCAGCCCCTTACGGGGGGAAACTGAAGCTTTCTTT. The encoded protein is CASSPLRGETEAFF.

This clone was counted ten times or more. This chain links TRBV19 with TRBJ2-3, with 7 bases that match TRBD1. V trimming: 9 bases; J trimming: 3 bases; junction bases outside the gene matches: 9. Germline assignment: CDR1 LNHDA and CDR2 SQIVND (reference sequence). This CDR3 is built from 14 residues. The CDR3 sequence is CASNDRERTDTQYF. As DNA, the CDR3 is TGTGCCAGCAATGACAGGGAGAGAACAGATACGCAGTATTTT.

V is TRBV14 and J is TRBJ2-1, with D possibly being TRBD2 (6 bases). Germline loops: CDR1 SGHDN, CDR2 FVKESK. V was clipped by 4 bases and J by 4 bases, with 17 bases between them. This CDR3 comprises 16 residues. The CDR3 loop is CASSPPSRGRYNEQFF. The CDR3 nucleotides are TGTGCCAGCAGCCCGCCGAGTAGAGGGAGGTACAATGAGCAGTTCTTC.

The V and J genes are TRBV4-2 and TRBJ2-7; D possibly corresponds to TRBD1 (5 bases). CDR3 length equals 14 residues. The germline V gene has CDR1 LGHNA and CDR2 YNFKEQ. V was cut by 0 bases and J by 6 bases, with 12 bases left in between. The CDR3 DNA reads as TGTGCCAGCAGCCAAGAGTCAGGGAACGGCGAGCAGTACTTC. It encodes CASSQESGNGEQYF.

In its sample, this clone was seen once. The chain combines TRBV5-1 with TRBJ1-1; maybe TRBD1 (5 bases). The V end was cut by 0 bases, the J end by 0 bases, with 15 bases between. Per germline, CDR1 SGHRS and CDR2 YFSETQ. This CDR3 contains 17 residues. Here the CDR3 reads CASSLVRGFGMNTEAFF. CDR3 nucleotides: TGCGCCAGCAGCTTGGTTAGGGGTTTTGGTATGAACACTGAAGCTTTCTTT. Supplemented by reference TRBV5-1 and TRBJ1-1, the full variable domain reads KAGVTQTPRYLIKTRGQQVTLSCSPISGHRSVSWYQQTPGQGLQFLFEYFSETQRNKGNFPGRFSGRQFSNSRSEMNVSTLELGDSALYLCASSLVRGFGMNTEAFFGQGTRLTVV.

The J gene is TRBJ2-7, the V gene TRBV18; maybe TRBD1 (5 bases). V was trimmed by 3 bases and J by 0 bases, leaving 9 bases between them. The CDR3 runs 14 residues. Germline-derived CDR1 and CDR2 are KGHSH and LQKENI. The CDR3 DNA reads TGTGCCAGCTCACCCGGACAACGCTCCTACGAGCAGTACTTC. Its protein product is CASSPGQRSYEQYF.

V and J are TRBV28 and TRBJ2-2, with 12 positions matching TRBD2. The CDR3 loop spans 15 amino acids. Germline CDR1 and CDR2: MDHEN and SYDVKM. Trimming cost V 6 bases and J 5 bases; bases outside gene matches: 4. The CDR3 loop reads CASRTSGRRTGELFF. The DNA for the CDR3 is TGTGCCAGCAGGACTAGCGGGAGACGTACCGGGGAGCTGTTTTTT.

The V call is TRBV24-1, the J call TRBJ2-2; D is unresolved. In germline, CDR1 is KGHDR, CDR2 SFDVKD. Deletions cut 9 bases from V and 4 bases from J, with 8 bases between. The CDR3 is 12 residues long. This CDR3 is CATERGTGELFF. The CDR3 region has the DNA TGTGCCACCGAACGCGGCACCGGGGAGCTGTTTTTT.

The CDR3 sequence is CASSLDGRTSEQFF. In DNA form, the CDR3 reads TGTGCCAGCAGTCTGGACGGGAGGACTTCTGAGCAGTTCTTC. This rearrangement joins TRBV6-4 to TRBJ2-1, with 7 bases identical to TRBD2. This CDR3 comprises 14 residues. Germline lookup yields CDR1 MRHNA and CDR2 SNTAGT. The V segment lost 5 bases and the J segment 9 bases; nucleotides outside the gene matches: 10.

The chain has TRBV19 and TRBJ2-2, with D possibly matching TRBD2 (5 bases). The CDR3 totals 14 residues. CDR1 LNHDA and CDR2 SQIVND come from the germline V gene (reference sequence). Between the trimmed V and J ends, which lost 5 bases and 3 bases, there was a span of 10 bases. The CDR3 loop is CASSPGLYTGELFF. CDR3 bases: TGTGCCAGTAGTCCCGGACTTTACACCGGGGAGCTGTTTTTT.

The chain joins TRBV9 to TRBJ2-1; the match to TRBD1 covers 9 bases. The V gene's germline CDR1 is SGDLS and CDR2 YYNGEE. The CDR3 is 15 amino acids. With V trimmed by 2 bases and J by 3 bases, 3 bases remained unmatched. Written as DNA, the CDR3 is TGTGCCAGCAGCGTCGGACAGGGGCTCTACAATGAGCAGTTCTTC. It encodes CASSVGQGLYNEQFF.

This clone was picked up many times. The chain links TRBV14 to TRBJ2-3, with 10 bases aligning to TRBD2. The length of the CDR3 is 16 residues. Unmatched junction bases numbered 8, after V lost 4 bases and J lost 4 bases. Germline CDR1 SGHDN, CDR2 FVKESK. Here the CDR3 reads CASSRVGTSVSDTQYF. DNA for the CDR3: TGTGCCAGCAGCCGAGTCGGGACTAGCGTATCAGATACGCAGTATTTT.

This chain links TRBV9 with TRBJ2-3; 10 bases match TRBD2. This CDR3 has 16 amino acids. Germline V gene lookup returns CDR1 SGDLS and CDR2 YYNGEE. The junction had 4 bases not matched to a gene; V was cut back by 0 bases and J by 3 bases. CDR3 DNA: TGTGCCAGCAGCGTAGCGGCTAGCGGGAGTACAGATACGCAGTATTTT. Translating gives CASSVAASGSTDTQYF.

The chain couples TRBV7-3 to TRBJ2-1; D may be TRBD1 or TRBD2 (6 bases each). The CDR3 has 16 residues. V was cut by 1 base and J by 0 bases, with 10 bases left in between. Germline CDR1 reads SGHTA; CDR2 reads FQGTGA. The CDR3 loop is CASSLRGGSSYNEQFF. CDR3 bases: TGTGCCAGCAGCTTAAGAGGGGGGAGCTCCTACAATGAGCAGTTCTTC.

This clone was counted a few times. This rearrangement joins TRBV27 to TRBJ1-5; D may be TRBD1 (5 bases). The CDR3 totals 15 residues. Germline V lookup: CDR1 MNHEY, CDR2 SMNVEV (reference sequence). The V gene lost 6 bases and the J gene lost 5 bases, with 17 bases spanning the gap. CDR3 nucleotides: TGTGCCAGCAGAGGGGCCATGGGGACTTATCAGCCCCAGCATTTT. It codes for CASRGAMGTYQPQHF.

This sequence joins TRBV18 and TRBJ1-2, with 8 bases fitting TRBD1. Germline trimming cut 5 bases from V and 2 bases from J; bases unmatched to any gene: 7. CDR1 is KGHSH and CDR2 is LQKENI in the germline V gene. The CDR3 contains 15 residues. CDR3 sequence reads: CASSSRTGNNYGYTF. The DNA for the CDR3 is TGTGCCAGCTCATCCCGGACAGGGAACAACTATGGCTACACCTTC.